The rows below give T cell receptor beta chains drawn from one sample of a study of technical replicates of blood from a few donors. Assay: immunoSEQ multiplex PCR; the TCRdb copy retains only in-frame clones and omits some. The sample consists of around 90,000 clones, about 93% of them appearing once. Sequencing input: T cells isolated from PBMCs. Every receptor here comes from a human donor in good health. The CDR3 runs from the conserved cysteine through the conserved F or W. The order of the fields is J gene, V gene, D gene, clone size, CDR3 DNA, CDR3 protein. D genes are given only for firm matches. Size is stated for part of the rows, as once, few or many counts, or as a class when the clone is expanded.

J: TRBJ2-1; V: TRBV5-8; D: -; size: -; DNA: TGTGCCAGCAGCCGCGGGCGGGGGCTTAATGAGCAGTTCTTC; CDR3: CASSRGRGLNEQFF
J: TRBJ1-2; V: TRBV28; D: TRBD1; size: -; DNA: TGTGCCAGCAACCTAGACAGGGACAATGGCTACACCTTC; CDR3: CASNLDRDNGYTF
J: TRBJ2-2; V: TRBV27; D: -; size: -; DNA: TGTGCCAGCAGGACCGACAGGTTCACCGGGGAGCTGTTTTTT; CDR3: CASRTDRFTGELFF
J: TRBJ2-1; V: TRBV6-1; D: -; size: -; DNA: TGTGCCAGCAGGGAGACTAGGAGCTCCTACAATGAGCAGTTCTTC; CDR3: CASRETRSSYNEQFF
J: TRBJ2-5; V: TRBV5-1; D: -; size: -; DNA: TGCGCCAGCAGCTTGAAGCCAGGCGACGGGACCCAGTACTTC; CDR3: CASSLKPGDGTQYF
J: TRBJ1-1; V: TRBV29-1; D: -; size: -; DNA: TGCAGCGTTGTGGGGGGATCCGACACTGAAGCTTTCTTT; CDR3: CSVVGGSDTEAFF
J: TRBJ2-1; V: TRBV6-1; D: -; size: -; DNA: TGTGCCAGCATCCGTAGCGGCTACTACAATGAGCAGTTCTTC; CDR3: CASIRSGYYNEQFF
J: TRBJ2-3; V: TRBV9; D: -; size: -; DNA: TGTGCCAGCAGCGTAGACGGGTCCCGAGATACGCAGTATTTT; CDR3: CASSVDGSRDTQYF
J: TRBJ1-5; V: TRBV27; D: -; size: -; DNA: TGTGCCAGCAGTGCCTCAACAGGGAGTGGGAATCAGCCCCAGCATTTT; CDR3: CASSASTGSGNQPQHF
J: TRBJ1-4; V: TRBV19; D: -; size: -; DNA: TGTGCCAGTAGTAATCCCTCAACTAATGAAAAACTGTTTTTT; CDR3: CASSNPSTNEKLFF
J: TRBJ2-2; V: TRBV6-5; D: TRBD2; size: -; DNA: TGTGCCAGCAGTTCGCCTCCGGGACTAGTGACGGGGGAGCTGTTTTTT; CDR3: CASSSPPGLVTGELFF
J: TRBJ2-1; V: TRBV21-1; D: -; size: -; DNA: TGTGCCAGCAGAGCGGGAGCTTGTCAGTTCTTC; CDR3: CASRAGACQFF
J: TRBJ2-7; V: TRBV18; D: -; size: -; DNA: TGTGCCAGCTCGTCTATCGGGATGACCTACGAGCAGTACTTC; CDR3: CASSSIGMTYEQYF
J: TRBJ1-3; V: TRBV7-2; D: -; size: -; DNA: TGTGCCAGCAGCTCGGAGGTGTCTGGAAACACCATATATTTT; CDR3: CASSSEVSGNTIYF
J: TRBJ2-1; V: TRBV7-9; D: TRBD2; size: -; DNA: TGTGCCAGCAGCTCAGGTCTAGCGGATCCCCAGTTCTTC; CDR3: CASSSGLADPQFF
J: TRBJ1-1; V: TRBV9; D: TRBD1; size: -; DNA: TGTGCCAGCAGCACAACCGGGACAGGGGGCACTGAAGCTTTCTTT; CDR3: CASSTTGTGGTEAFF
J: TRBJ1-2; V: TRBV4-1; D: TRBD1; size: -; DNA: TGCGCCAGCAGCCAAGAATGGACAGGGGCAAACTATGGCTACACCTTC; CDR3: CASSQEWTGANYGYTF
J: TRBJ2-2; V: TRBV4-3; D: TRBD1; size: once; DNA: TGCGCCAGCAGCCCGACAGGGGTCGACACCGGGGAGCTGTTTTTT; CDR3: CASSPTGVDTGELFF
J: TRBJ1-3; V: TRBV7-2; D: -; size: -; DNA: TGTGCCAGCAGCTTAGGTACTTTCTCTGGAAACACCATATATTTT; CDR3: CASSLGTFSGNTIYF
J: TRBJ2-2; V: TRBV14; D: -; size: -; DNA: TGTGCCAGCAGCCAATTAATTAGCGCCGGGGAGCTGTTTTTT; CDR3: CASSQLISAGELFF
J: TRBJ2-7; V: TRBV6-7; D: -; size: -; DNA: TGTGCCAGCAGTTACTCACATATATTCAGGAGGAACTACGAGCAGTACTTC; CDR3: CASSYSHIFRRNYEQYF
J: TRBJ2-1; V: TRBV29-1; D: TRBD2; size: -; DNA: TGCAGCATGGGTACTAGCGGGATTGGTTGGAATGAGCAGTTCTTC; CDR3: CSMGTSGIGWNEQFF
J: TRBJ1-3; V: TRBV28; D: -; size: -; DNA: TGTGCCAGCAGTGGGCAAGGGGTTAGCTCTGGAAACACCATATATTTT; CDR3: CASSGQGVSSGNTIYF
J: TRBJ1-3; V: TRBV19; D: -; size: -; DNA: TGTGCCAGTAGTCCCGACAGGAGCCGAAACACCATATATTTT; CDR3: CASSPDRSRNTIYF
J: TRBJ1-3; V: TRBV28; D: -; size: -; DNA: TGTGCCAGCAGTTTGTACCCGGGTTTGATCAGTCGAAACACCATATATTTT; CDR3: CASSLYPGLISRNTIYF
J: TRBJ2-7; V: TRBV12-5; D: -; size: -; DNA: TGTGCTAGTGGTCGGGGTTACGAGCAGTACTTC; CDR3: CASGRGYEQYF
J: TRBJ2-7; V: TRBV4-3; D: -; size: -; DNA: TGCGCCAGCAGCCAAGATCACAGGGACAACGAGCAGTACTTC; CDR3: CASSQDHRDNEQYF
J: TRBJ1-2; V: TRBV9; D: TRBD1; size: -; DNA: TGTGCCAGCAGCGGGACAGGAAAATATGGCTACACCTTC; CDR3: CASSGTGKYGYTF
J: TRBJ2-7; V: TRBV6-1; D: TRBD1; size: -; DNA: TGTGCCAGCAGTGAATCCGGGACAGGGCTCGGGGAGCAGTACTTC; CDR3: CASSESGTGLGEQYF
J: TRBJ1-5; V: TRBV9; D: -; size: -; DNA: TGTGCCAGCAGCGTAGAGGGGGTCCAGCCCCAGCATTTT; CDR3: CASSVEGVQPQHF
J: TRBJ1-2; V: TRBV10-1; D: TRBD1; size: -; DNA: TGCGCCAGCAGTGATACAGGGGACCCCTATGGCTACACCTTC; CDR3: CASSDTGDPYGYTF
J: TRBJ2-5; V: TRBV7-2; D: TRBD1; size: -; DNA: TGTGCCAGCAGCGAGGACAGGGGGCGGTCAGAGACCCAGTACTTC; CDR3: CASSEDRGRSETQYF
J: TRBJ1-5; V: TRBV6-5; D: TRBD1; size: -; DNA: TGTGCCAGCAGTGGACCGGGACAGCAGCCCCAGCATTTT; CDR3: CASSGPGQQPQHF
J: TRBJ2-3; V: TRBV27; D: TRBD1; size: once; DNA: TGTGCCAGCAGTTGGACAGGGCGCACAGATACGCAGTATTTT; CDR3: CASSWTGRTDTQYF
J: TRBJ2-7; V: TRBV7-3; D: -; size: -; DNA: TGTGCCAGCAGCTTAATGGCCCAGGGCTACGAGCAGTACTTC; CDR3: CASSLMAQGYEQYF
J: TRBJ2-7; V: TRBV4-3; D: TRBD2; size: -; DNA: TGCGCCAGCAGCCAAGAATCAGGACTAGCGGGAGAGCAGCTCTACGAGCAGTACTTC; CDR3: CASSQESGLAGEQLYEQYF
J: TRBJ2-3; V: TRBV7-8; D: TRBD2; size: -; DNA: TGTGCCAGCAGACAGACTAGCGGGAGCACAGATACGCAGTATTTT; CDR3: CASRQTSGSTDTQYF
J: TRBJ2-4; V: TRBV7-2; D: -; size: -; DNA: TGTGCCAGCAGCTTATGGGGGCAATCTACCAAAAACATTCAGTACTTC; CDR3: CASSLWGQSTKNIQYF
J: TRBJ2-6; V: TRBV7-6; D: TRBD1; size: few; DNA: TGTGCCAGCAGCTTAGCGCGTTGGACAGGGACTGGGGCCAACGTCCTGACTTTC; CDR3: CASSLARWTGTGANVLTF
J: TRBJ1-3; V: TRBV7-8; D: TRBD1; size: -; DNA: TGTGCCAGCAGCCCCGGGACAGCGTCTGGAAACACCATATATTTT; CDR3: CASSPGTASGNTIYF
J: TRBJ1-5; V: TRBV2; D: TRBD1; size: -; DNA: TGTGCCAGCAGGACGACAGGGCCAAGGCAGCCCCAGCATTTT; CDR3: CASRTTGPRQPQHF
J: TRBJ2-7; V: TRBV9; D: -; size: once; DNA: TGTGCCAGCAGCGTAGAAGGTCGGGGCGAGCAGTACTTC; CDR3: CASSVEGRGEQYF
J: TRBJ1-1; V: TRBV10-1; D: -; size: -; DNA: TGCGCCAGCAGTGAGTCGACTAGGGCTACTGAAGCTTTCTTT; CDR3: CASSESTRATEAFF
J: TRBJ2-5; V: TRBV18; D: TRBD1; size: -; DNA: TGTGCCAGCTCACCACCCGGGACAGGGAGGGAGACCCAGTACTTC; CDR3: CASSPPGTGRETQYF
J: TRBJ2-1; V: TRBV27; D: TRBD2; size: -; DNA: TGTGCCAGCATGGCGACTAGCCGGGTCAATGAGCAGTTCTTC; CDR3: CASMATSRVNEQFF
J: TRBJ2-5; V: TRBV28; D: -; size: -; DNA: TGTGCCAGCAGCCTCCGGGGTAAGCAAGAGACCCAGTACTTC; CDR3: CASSLRGKQETQYF
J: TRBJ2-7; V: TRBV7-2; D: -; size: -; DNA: TGTGCCAGCAGCTTGGCAGGGGGGTGGGTTGACGAGCAGTACTTC; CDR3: CASSLAGGWVDEQYF
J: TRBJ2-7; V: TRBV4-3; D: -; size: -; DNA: TGCGCCAGCAGCCAAGATACACCTGCCTACGAGCAGTACTTC; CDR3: CASSQDTPAYEQYF